Presented here are 8 T cell receptor beta chains from one specimen sequenced in a study of blood T cell repertoires in COVID-19. Repertoires were generated with immunoSEQ multiplex PCR, while TCRdb's copy carries only in-frame clones and drops some. Seen here are under 250,000 clones, about 83% observed once, and the top ten hold around 7.9%. The sample consisted of peripheral blood. The source of these receptors is a man in his forties or fifties with active or convalescent COVID-19.

The V gene is TRBV28, the J gene TRBJ1-5, with 9 nucleotides matching TRBD1. J lost 6 bases, V lost 8 bases, and 5 bases had no gene match. The germline V gene has CDR1 MDHEN and CDR2 SYDVKM. The CDR3 covers 13 residues. The CDR3 is CASGGQGSQPQHF. In nucleotides, the CDR3 is TGTGCCAGCGGAGGACAGGGGAGTCAGCCCCAGCATTTT.

This clone was seen a handful of times. This rearrangement joins TRBV7-9 to TRBJ1-2; possibly TRBD1 for D (6 bases). This CDR3 contains 13 residues. Trimming pared 5 bases from V and 5 bases from J, leaving 12 bases between. Looked up from germline, CDR1 is SEHNR and CDR2 is FQNEAQ (reference sequence). The CDR3 protein is CASSPGVGYGYTF. CDR3 nucleotide sequence: TGTGCCAGCAGCCCAGGGGTGGGGTATGGCTACACCTTC.

The chain employs TRBV5-1 and TRBJ1-3; D possibly corresponds to TRBD1 (6 bases). The CDR3 spans 13 residues. Trimming left V 4 bases short and J 4 bases short, with 9 bases between. The germline CDR1 and CDR2 sequences are SGHRS and YFSETQ. As DNA, the CDR3 is TGCGCCAGCAGCGCAGGGGCCGGAAACACCATATATTTT. Its translation: CASSAGAGNTIYF.

The V gene is TRBV5-8, the J gene TRBJ1-4, with D possibly TRBD1 on 5 matching bases. The CDR3 has 14 amino acids. V was pared by 2 bases and J by 8 bases, with 13 bases between. Looked up from germline, CDR1 is SGHTS and CDR2 is YDEGEE. Written as DNA, the CDR3 is TGTGCCAGCAGCTTTGGCAGGGCAGGGGAAAAACTGTTTTTT. The encoded protein is CASSFGRAGEKLFF.

The chain combines TRBV2 with TRBJ2-5; TRBD1 is a possible D gene (5 bases). Between the trimmed V and J ends, which lost 4 bases and 5 bases, there was a span of 17 bases. CDR3 length: 15 residues. Germline lookup yields CDR1 SNHLY and CDR2 FYNNEI. The CDR3 sequence: CASSALGRGSETQYF. CDR3 sequence (DNA): TGTGCCAGCAGTGCGTTGGGGCGTGGTTCGGAGACCCAGTACTTC.

This chain joins TRBV5-4 and TRBJ1-6; D not certain. The CDR3 has 14 amino acids. Germline CDR1 is SGHNT and CDR2 is YYREEE (reference sequence). V lost 0 bases and J lost 7, with 8 bases in between. The CDR3 nucleotides read TGTGCCAGCAGCTTGGACCAGATAAATTCACCCCTCCACTTT. This codes for CASSLDQINSPLHF.

This clone appeared a few times. The chain is built from TRBV2 and TRBJ2-2; TRBD1 matches 8 bases. The germline V gene has CDR1 SNHLY and CDR2 FYNNEI. With V trimmed by 4 bases and J by 3 bases, 7 bases remained unmatched. The CDR3 is 16 residues long. The CDR3 reads CASSGGQARYTGELFF. The DNA for the CDR3 is TGTGCCAGCAGTGGGGGACAGGCCCGCTACACCGGGGAGCTGTTTTTT.

The chain employs TRBV7-9 and TRBJ1-4; a weak D match, TRBD1 (5 bases). With 1 base removed from V and 7 bases from J, the gap between germline ends came to 13 bases. Germline lookup yields CDR1 SEHNR and CDR2 FQNEAQ (reference sequence). The CDR3 consists of 15 residues. The CDR3 spells CASSLEGLRVEKLFF. In nucleotides, the CDR3 is TGTGCCAGCAGCTTAGAGGGGCTTAGGGTTGAAAAACTGTTTTTT.